This is a list of T cell receptor beta chains from one sample in a study of a mutant IDH1 vaccine in newly diagnosed glioma. Antigens of these TCRs are unknown. Produced via immunoSEQ multiplex PCR; TCRdb's table is partial and in-frame only. The data hold about 33,000 clones, with around 77% observed a single time. Sequenced here: PBMCs, sampled from a glioma patient whose treatment included an IDH1 peptide vaccine. The receptors originated from a man aged 40-49 years with glioma. Some clones in this sample may be carry-over from other donors' samples. Both conserved end residues are part of each CDR3. A D gene is named only where the DNA matches it firmly. Clone size is given for some rows only: seen once, a few or many times, or a class if the clone is expanded.

j_gene: TRBJ1-5
d_gene: NA
abundance: NA
v_gene: TRBV7-6
CDR3nt: TGTGCCAGCAGCCCCAGGGGCAATCAGCCCCAGCATTTT
CDR3aa: CASSPRGNQPQHF

j_gene: TRBJ1-6
d_gene: NA
abundance: medium-sized
v_gene: TRBV18
CDR3nt: TGTGCCAGCTCACCAGACGGCGGAAATTCACCCCTCCACTTT
CDR3aa: CASSPDGGNSPLHF

j_gene: TRBJ2-1
d_gene: NA
abundance: NA
v_gene: TRBV11-2
CDR3nt: TGTGCCAGCAGCTTAGTAGAGTACAATGAGCAGTTCTTC
CDR3aa: CASSLVEYNEQFF

j_gene: TRBJ1-1
d_gene: NA
abundance: NA
v_gene: TRBV5-1
CDR3nt: TGCGCCAGCCCTGGGGCGAACACTGAAGCTTTCTTT
CDR3aa: CASPGANTEAFF

j_gene: TRBJ2-5
d_gene: NA
abundance: NA
v_gene: TRBV5-1
CDR3nt: TGCGCCAGTAGGGTGTCGAGCCTTGTCCCAGAGACCCAGTACTTC
CDR3aa: CASRVSSLVPETQYF

j_gene: TRBJ1-1
d_gene: TRBD1
abundance: medium-sized
v_gene: TRBV30
CDR3nt: TGTGCCTGGAGTGTACATAAGGGGGCATTGACTGAAGCTTTCTTT
CDR3aa: CAWSVHKGALTEAFF

j_gene: TRBJ1-2
d_gene: NA
abundance: NA
v_gene: TRBV19
CDR3nt: TGTGCCAGTAGTATCCCCCTCCCAGTCAACTATGGCTACACCTTC
CDR3aa: CASSIPLPVNYGYTF

j_gene: TRBJ2-2
d_gene: NA
abundance: few
v_gene: TRBV4-3
CDR3nt: TGCGCCAGCAGCCAAGAGCGGGGATACACCGGGGAGCTGTTTTTT
CDR3aa: CASSQERGYTGELFF

j_gene: TRBJ2-7
d_gene: NA
abundance: NA
v_gene: TRBV7-6
CDR3nt: TGTGCCAGCAGCCATACCAAGGGGTTTTACGAGCAGTACTTC
CDR3aa: CASSHTKGFYEQYF

j_gene: TRBJ2-7
d_gene: TRBD2
abundance: NA
v_gene: TRBV4-1
CDR3nt: TGCGCCAGCAGCCGATCCCCGGCGGGGGAGGCCTACGAGCAGTACTTC
CDR3aa: CASSRSPAGEAYEQYF

j_gene: TRBJ2-3
d_gene: NA
abundance: NA
v_gene: TRBV4-1
CDR3nt: TGCGCCAGCAGCCAAGTCTCGGGAAACACGCAGTATTTT
CDR3aa: CASSQVSGNTQYF

j_gene: TRBJ1-6
d_gene: NA
abundance: NA
v_gene: TRBV7-9
CDR3nt: TGTGCCAGCAGCTTCCAGGGGAGAAATTCACCCCTCCACTTT
CDR3aa: CASSFQGRNSPLHF

j_gene: TRBJ2-5
d_gene: NA
abundance: once
v_gene: TRBV2
CDR3nt: TGTGCCAGCAAGGAACAGCGTCAGACCCAGTACTTC
CDR3aa: CASKEQRQTQYF

j_gene: TRBJ2-3
d_gene: NA
abundance: NA
v_gene: TRBV7-9
CDR3nt: TGTGCCAGCAGCTTAGACCTTAGCACAGATACGCAGTATTTT
CDR3aa: CASSLDLSTDTQYF

j_gene: TRBJ2-1
d_gene: NA
abundance: NA
v_gene: TRBV6-1
CDR3nt: TGTGCCAGCAATGGTAGGCAGGGTAATGACGATGAGCAGTTCTTC
CDR3aa: CASNGRQGNDDEQFF

j_gene: TRBJ1-2
d_gene: TRBD1
abundance: NA
v_gene: TRBV6-1
CDR3nt: TGTGCCAGCAGCGACAGGGCTTTGGGTGGCTACACCTTC
CDR3aa: CASSDRALGGYTF

j_gene: TRBJ1-1
d_gene: NA
abundance: NA
v_gene: TRBV6-4
CDR3nt: TGTGCCAGCAGTGACGAGGGAGGGAACACTGAAGCTTTCTTT
CDR3aa: CASSDEGGNTEAFF

j_gene: TRBJ2-2
d_gene: NA
abundance: NA
v_gene: TRBV10-2
CDR3nt: TGCGCCAGCAGTCCCGGCGCCGGGGAGCTGTTTTTT
CDR3aa: CASSPGAGELFF

j_gene: TRBJ2-7
d_gene: TRBD1
abundance: once
v_gene: TRBV4-1
CDR3nt: TGCGCCAGCAGCCAACCCGGGACAGGGAGATCCTACGAGCAGTACTTC
CDR3aa: CASSQPGTGRSYEQYF

j_gene: TRBJ1-2
d_gene: NA
abundance: NA
v_gene: TRBV27
CDR3nt: TGTGCCAGCAGTTTCTTTGTTGGATCGACGTATGGCTACACCTTC
CDR3aa: CASSFFVGSTYGYTF

j_gene: TRBJ2-3
d_gene: TRBD2
abundance: NA
v_gene: TRBV2
CDR3nt: TGTGCCAGCAGTGATGAGCGGGGGGAGAGAGTTAATACGCAGTATTTT
CDR3aa: CASSDERGERVNTQYF

j_gene: TRBJ1-1
d_gene: NA
abundance: few
v_gene: TRBV28
CDR3nt: TGTGCCAGCAGTTTAGGCGGTAGGAACGCTGAAGCTTTCTTT
CDR3aa: CASSLGGRNAEAFF